This T cell receptor (beta chain) appears in the sequencing data of a study of shared clonotypes between healthy human individuals. Across the study: Three CD4 naive, three CD4 memory, two CD8 naive and one CD8 memory plate were used per donor.

Profiling relied on immunoSEQ multiplex PCR, and the TCRdb table lists in-frame clones only, not all of them. Of about 980,000 clones listed, roughly 72% were seen once; the top ten hold approximately 1.5%. Study outcomes and limitations: Non-shared clonotypes showed lower generation probabilities than clonotypes common to all four donors. An anticipated effect of sequencing depth on clonotype sharing among donors was recognized.

This clone was found once. What it binds is not known. The CDR3 has 15 residues. V lost 5 bases and J lost 0, with 11 bases in between. Germline CDR1 MNHNS, CDR2 SASEGT. The sequenced sample was memory CD4+ T cells sorted from blood. The subset: CD45RA-negative fraction. This sequence joins TRBV6-1 and TRBJ1-5; TRBD1 is a possible D gene (5 bases). The origin of this receptor is a man younger than 30 in good health. DNA for the CDR3: TGTGCCAGCAGTATGGGGCCGATTAGCAATCAGCCCCAGCATTTT. Its protein product is CASSMGPISNQPQHF.